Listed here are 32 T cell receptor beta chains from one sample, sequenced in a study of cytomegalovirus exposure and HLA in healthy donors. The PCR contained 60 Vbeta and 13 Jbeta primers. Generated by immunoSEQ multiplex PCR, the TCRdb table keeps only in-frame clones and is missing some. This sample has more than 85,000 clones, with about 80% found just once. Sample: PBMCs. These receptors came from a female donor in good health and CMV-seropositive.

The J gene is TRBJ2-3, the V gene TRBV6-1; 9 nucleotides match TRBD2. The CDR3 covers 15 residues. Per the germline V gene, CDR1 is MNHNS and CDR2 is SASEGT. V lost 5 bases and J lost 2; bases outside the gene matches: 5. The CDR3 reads CASSKTSGLTDTQYF. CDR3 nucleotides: TGTGCCAGCAGTAAGACTAGCGGACTCACAGATACGCAGTATTTT.

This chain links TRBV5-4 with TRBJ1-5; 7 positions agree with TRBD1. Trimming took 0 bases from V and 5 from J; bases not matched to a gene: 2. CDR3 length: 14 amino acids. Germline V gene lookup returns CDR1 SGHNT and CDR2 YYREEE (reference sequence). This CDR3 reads CASSLGDSDQPQHF. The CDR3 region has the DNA TGTGCCAGCAGCTTGGGGGACAGCGATCAGCCCCAGCATTTT.

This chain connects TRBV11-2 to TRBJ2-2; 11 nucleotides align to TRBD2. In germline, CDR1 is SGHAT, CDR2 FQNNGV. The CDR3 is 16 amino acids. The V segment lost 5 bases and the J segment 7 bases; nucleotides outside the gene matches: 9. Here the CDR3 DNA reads TGTGCCAGCAGCACGCGACTAGCGGGGTCCTTCGGGGAGCTGTTTTTT. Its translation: CASSTRLAGSFGELFF.

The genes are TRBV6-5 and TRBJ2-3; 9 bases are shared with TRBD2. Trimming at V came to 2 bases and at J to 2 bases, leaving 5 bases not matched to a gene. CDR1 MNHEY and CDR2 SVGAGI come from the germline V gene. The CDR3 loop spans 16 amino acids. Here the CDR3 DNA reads TGTGCCAGCAGTTACGTGCGGGAGGGGACCACAGATACGCAGTATTTT. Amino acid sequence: CASSYVREGTTDTQYF.

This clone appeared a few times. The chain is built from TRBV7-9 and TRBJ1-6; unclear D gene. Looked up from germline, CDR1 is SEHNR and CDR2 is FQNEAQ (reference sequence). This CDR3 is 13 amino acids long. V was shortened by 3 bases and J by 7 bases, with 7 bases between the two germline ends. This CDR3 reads CASSLAANSPLHF. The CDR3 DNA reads TGTGCCAGCAGCTTGGCAGCGAATTCACCCCTCCACTTT.

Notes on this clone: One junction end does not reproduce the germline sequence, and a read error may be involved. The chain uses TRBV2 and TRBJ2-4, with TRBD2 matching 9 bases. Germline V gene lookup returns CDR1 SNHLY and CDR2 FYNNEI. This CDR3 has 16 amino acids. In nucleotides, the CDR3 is TGTGCCAGCAGTGAAAGAGCGGGGGGAGCCAAAAACAGTCAGTACTTC. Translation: CASSERAGGAKNSQYF.

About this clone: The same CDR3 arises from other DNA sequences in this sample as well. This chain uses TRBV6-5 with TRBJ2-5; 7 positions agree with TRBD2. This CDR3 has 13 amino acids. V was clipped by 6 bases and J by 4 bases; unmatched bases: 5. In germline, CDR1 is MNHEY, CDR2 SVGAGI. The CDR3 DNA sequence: TGTGCCAGCAGCATACCGGGGGGAGAGACCCAGTACTTC. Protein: CASSIPGGETQYF.

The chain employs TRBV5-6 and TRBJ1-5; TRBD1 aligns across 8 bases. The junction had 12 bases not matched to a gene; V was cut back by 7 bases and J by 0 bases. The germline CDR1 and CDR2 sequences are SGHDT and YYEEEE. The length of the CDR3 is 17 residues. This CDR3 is CASAASTGAYSNQPQHF. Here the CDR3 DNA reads TGTGCCAGCGCTGCTTCGACAGGGGCGTATAGCAATCAGCCCCAGCATTTT.

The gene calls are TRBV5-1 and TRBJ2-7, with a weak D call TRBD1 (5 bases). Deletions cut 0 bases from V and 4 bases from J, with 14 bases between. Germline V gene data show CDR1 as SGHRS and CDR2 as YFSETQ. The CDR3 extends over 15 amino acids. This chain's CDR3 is CASSLDLPGQYEQYF. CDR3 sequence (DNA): TGCGCCAGCAGCTTGGATCTTCCAGGGCAATACGAGCAGTACTTC.

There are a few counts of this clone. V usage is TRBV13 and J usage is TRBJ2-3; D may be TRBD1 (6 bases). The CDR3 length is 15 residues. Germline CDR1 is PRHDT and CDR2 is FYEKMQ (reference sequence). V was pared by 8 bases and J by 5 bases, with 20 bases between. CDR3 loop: CASGIKRGTGDTQYF. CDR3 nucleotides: TGTGCCAGCGGAATAAAGAGGGGGACGGGAGATACGCAGTATTTT.

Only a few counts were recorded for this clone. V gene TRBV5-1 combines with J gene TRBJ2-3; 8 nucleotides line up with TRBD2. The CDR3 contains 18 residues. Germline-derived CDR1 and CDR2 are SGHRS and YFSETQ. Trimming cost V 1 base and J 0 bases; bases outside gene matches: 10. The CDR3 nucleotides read TGCGCCAGCAGCTTGTACATCGGGGGGGCTTCAAGCACAGATACGCAGTATTTT. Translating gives CASSLYIGGASSTDTQYF.

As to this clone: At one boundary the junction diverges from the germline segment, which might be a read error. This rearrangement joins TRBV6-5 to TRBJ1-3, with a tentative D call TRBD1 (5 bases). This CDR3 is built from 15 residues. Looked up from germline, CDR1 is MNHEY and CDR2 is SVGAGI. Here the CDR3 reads CASSLTVSSGSTIYF. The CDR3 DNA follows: TGTGCCAGCAGTTTGACAGTGAGCTCTGGAAGCACCATATATTTT.

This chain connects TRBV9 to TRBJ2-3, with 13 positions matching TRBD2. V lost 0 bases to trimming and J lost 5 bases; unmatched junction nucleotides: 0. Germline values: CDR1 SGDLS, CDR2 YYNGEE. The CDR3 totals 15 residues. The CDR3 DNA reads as TGTGCCAGCAGCGTAGGACTAGCGGGAGGAGATACGCAGTATTTT. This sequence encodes CASSVGLAGGDTQYF.

DNA for the CDR3: TGTGCCAGCAGGGACAGGAACACTGAAGCTTTCTTT. This gives the protein CASRDRNTEAFF. The chain recombines TRBV25-1 with TRBJ1-1; D might be TRBD1 (6 bases). The ends were cut back, 6 bases at V and 1 base at J, with 6 bases in the middle. In germline, CDR1 is MGHDK, CDR2 SYGVNS. CDR3 size: 12 residues.

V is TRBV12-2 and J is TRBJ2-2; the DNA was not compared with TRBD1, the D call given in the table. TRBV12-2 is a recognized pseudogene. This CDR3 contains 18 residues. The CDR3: CASRPQGVEEANTGELFF. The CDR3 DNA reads TGTGCAAGTCGCCCGCAGGGGGTAGAGGAGGCGAACACCGGGGAGCTGTTTTTT.

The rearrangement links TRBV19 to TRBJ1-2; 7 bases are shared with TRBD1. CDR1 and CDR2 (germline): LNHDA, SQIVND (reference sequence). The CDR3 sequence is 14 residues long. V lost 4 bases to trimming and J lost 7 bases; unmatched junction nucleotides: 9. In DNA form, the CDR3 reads TGTGCCAGTAGTAACAAGGGGGCGAGGCGTGGCTACACCTTC. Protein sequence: CASSNKGARRGYTF.

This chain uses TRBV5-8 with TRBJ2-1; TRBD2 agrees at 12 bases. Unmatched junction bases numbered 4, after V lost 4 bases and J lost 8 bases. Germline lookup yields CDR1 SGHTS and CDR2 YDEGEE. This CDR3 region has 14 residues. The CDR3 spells CASSRLAGEHEQFF. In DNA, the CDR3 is TGTGCCAGCAGCCGACTAGCGGGAGAACATGAGCAGTTCTTC. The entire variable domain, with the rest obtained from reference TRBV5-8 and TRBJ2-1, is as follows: EAGVTQSPTHLIKTRGQQATLRCSPISGHTSVYWYQQALGLGLQFLLWYDEGEERNRGNFPPRFSGRQFPNYSSELNVNALELEDSALYLCASSRLAGEHEQFFGPGTRLTVL.

The CDR3 DNA follows: TGTGCCAGCAGTTTGGCCCAGGAGGGTAGTCAGCCCCAGCATTTT. Translated, it gives CASSLAQEGSQPQHF. This sequence joins TRBV27 and TRBJ1-5, with unresolved D. The germline V gene encodes CDR1 MNHEY and CDR2 SMNVEV (reference sequence). Trimming removed 3 bases at V and 6 bases at J, with 15 bases between. There are 15 residues in the CDR3.

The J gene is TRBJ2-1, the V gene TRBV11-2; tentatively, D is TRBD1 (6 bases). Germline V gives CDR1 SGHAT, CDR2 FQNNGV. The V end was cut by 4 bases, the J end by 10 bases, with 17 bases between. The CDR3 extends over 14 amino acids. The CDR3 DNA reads TGTGCCAGCAGCTCCCCAGGGGTGATCTGGGAGCAGTTCTTC. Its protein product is CASSSPGVIWEQFF.

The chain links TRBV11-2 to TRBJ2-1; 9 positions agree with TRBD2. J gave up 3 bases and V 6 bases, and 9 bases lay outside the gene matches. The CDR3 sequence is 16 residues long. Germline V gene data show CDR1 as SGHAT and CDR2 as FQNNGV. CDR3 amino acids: CASRAGGGGRYNEQFF. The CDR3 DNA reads TGTGCCAGCAGGGCGGGCGGGGGGGGCCGCTACAATGAGCAGTTCTTC.

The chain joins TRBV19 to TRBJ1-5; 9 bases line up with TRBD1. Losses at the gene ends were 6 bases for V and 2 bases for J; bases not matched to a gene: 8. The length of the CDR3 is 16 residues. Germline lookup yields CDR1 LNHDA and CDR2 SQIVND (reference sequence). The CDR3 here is CASSLTGGRRNQPQHF. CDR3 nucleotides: TGTGCCAGTAGCCTCACAGGGGGCCGTCGCAATCAGCCCCAGCATTTT.

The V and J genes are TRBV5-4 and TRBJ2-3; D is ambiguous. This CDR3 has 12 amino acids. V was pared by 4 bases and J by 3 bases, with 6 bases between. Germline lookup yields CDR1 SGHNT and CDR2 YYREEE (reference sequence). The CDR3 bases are TGTGCCAGCAGCCTAACGACAGATACGCAGTATTTT. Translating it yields CASSLTTDTQYF.

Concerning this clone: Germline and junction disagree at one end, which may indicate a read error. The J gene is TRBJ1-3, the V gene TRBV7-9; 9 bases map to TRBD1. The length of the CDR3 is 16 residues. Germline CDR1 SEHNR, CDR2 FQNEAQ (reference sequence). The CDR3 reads CSSSLEGQGGGNTIYF. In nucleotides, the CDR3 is TGTTCCAGCAGCTTGGAGGGACAGGGCGGCGGAAACACCATATATTTT.

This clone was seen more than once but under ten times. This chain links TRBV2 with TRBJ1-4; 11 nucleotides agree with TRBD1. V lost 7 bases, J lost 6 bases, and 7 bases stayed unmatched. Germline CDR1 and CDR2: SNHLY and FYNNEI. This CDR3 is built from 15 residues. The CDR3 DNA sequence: TGTGCCAGCATCCTTCCGGGACAGGGGGATGAAAAACTGTTTTTT. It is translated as CASILPGQGDEKLFF. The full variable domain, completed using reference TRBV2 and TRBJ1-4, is EPEVTQTPSHQVTQMGQEVILRCVPISNHLYFYWYRQILGQKVEFLVSFYNNEISEKSEIFDDQFSVERPDGSNFTLKIRSTKLEDSAMYFCASILPGQGDEKLFFGSGTQLSVL.

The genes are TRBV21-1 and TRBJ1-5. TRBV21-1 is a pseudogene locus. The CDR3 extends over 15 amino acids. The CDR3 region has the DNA TGTGCCAGCAGCAAATGGGTGGGGGGGGACCAGCCCCAGCATTTT. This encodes CASSKWVGGDQPQHF.

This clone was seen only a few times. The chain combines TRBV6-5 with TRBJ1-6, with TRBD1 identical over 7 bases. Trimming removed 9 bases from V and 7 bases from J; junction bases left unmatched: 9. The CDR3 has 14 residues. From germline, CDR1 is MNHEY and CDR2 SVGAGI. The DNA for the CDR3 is TGTGCCAGTACCCCCAGGGGGAGGAATTCACCCCTCCACTTT. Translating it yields CASTPRGRNSPLHF.

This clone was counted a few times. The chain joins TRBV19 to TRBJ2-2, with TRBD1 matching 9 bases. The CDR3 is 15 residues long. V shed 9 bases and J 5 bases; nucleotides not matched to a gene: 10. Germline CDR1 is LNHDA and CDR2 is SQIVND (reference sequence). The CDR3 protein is CASKTGGGWTGELFF. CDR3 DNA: TGTGCCAGCAAGACAGGGGGAGGCTGGACCGGGGAGCTGTTTTTT.

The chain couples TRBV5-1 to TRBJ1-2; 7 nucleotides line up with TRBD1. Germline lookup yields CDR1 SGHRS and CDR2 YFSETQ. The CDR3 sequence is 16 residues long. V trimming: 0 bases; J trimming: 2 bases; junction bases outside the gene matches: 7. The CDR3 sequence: CASSLVTTGPNYGYTF. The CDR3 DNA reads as TGCGCCAGCAGCTTGGTGACGACAGGGCCCAACTATGGCTACACCTTC. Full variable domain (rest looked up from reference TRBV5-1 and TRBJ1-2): KAGVTQTPRYLIKTRGQQVTLSCSPISGHRSVSWYQQTPGQGLQFLFEYFSETQRNKGNFPGRFSGRQFSNSRSEMNVSTLELGDSALYLCASSLVTTGPNYGYTFGSGTRLTVV.

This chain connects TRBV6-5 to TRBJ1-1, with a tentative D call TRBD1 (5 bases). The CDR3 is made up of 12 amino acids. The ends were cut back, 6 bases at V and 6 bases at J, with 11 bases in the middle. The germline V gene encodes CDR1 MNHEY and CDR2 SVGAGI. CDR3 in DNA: TGTGCCAGCAGCAGGACATATCCTGAAGCTTTCTTT. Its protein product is CASSRTYPEAFF.

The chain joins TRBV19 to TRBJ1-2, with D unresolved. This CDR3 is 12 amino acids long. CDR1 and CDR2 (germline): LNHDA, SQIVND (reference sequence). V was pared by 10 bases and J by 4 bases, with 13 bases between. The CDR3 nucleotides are TGTGCCACTCTGGGAGGGATCTATGGCTACACCTTC. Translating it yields CATLGGIYGYTF.

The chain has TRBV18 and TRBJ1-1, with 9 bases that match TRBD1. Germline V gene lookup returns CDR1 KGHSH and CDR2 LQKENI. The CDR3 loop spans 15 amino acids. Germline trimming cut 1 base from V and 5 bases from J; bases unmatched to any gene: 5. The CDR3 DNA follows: TGTGCCAGCTCACCACGACAGGGGGTGGGAACTGAAGCTTTCTTT. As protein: CASSPRQGVGTEAFF.

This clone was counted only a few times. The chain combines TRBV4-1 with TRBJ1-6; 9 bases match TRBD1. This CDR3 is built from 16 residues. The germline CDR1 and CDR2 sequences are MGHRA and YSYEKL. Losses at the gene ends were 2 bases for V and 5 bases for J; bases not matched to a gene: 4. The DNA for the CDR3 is TGCGCCAGCAGCCAAAGAGACAGGGGGGATAATTCACCCCTCCACTTT. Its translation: CASSQRDRGDNSPLHF.